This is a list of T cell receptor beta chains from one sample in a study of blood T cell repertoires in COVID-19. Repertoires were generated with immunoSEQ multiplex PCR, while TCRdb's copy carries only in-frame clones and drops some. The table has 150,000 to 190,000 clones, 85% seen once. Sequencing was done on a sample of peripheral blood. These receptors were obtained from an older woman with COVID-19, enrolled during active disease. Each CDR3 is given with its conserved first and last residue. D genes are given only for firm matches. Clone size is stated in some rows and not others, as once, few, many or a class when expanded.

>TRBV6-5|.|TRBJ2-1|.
TGTGCCAGCAGTTTAAGACAGGGACTCTACAATGAGCAGTTCTTC
CASSLRQGLYNEQFF
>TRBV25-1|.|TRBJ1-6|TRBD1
TGTGCCAGCAGCGAAGGGGGCAGGGGGCTTAATTCACCCCTCCACTTT
CASSEGGRGLNSPLHF
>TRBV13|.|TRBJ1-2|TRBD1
TGTGCCAGCAGATTGACAGGGGGCGACGCCCTTTATGGCTACACCTTC
CASRLTGGDALYGYTF
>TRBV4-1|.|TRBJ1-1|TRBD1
TGCGCCAGCAGCCAGAGGACAGGCGGGGGGGGCACTGAAGCTTTCTTT
CASSQRTGGGGTEAFF
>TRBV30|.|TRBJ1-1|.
TGTGCCTGGGCCTTCAGAACGAACACTGAAGCTTTCTTT
CAWAFRTNTEAFF
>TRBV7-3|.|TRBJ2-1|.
TGTGCCAGCAGCTTAAGCCCGCTAGGGGGAGGGCCGGTCTTC
CASSLSPLGGGPVF
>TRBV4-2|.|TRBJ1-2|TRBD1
TGTGCCAGCAGAGAGACAGGGGGCGACCCTAACTATGGCTACACCTTC
CASRETGGDPNYGYTF
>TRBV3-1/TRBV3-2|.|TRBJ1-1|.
TGTGCCAGCAGCCAAGATTTAAGGGCAGGGAGGTCCACTGAAGCTTTCTTT
CASSQDLRAGRSTEAFF
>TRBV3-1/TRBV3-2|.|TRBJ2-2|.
TGTGCCAGCAGCCAAAGTGGTCGACGGACTAGGGAGCTGTTTTTT
CASSQSGRRTRELFF
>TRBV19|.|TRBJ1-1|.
TGTGCCAGTAGTATTCGGGGGTTTGGCACTGAAGCTTTCTTT
CASSIRGFGTEAFF
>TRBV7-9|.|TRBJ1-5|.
TGTGCCAGCAGCTTAGCGGCGACTAATCAGCCCCAGCATTTT
CASSLAATNQPQHF
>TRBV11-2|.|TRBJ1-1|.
TGTGCCAGCGGACAACAGGTGAACACTGAAGCTTTCTTT
CASGQQVNTEAFF
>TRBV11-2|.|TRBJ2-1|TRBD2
TGTGCCAGCAGCTTACTTCGGGAGGTTGAGCAGTTCTTC
CASSLLREVEQFF
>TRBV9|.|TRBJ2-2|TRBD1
TGTGCCAGCAGCGTTCTGGACAGGGGGGCGCTTACGGACACCGGGGAGCTGTTTTTT
CASSVLDRGALTDTGELFF
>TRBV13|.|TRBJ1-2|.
TGTGCCAGCAGCTTACGAACGGGGTACTATGGCTACACCTTC
CASSLRTGYYGYTF
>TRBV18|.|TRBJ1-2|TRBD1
TGTGCCAGCTCGCCGAGGGGGCAGAGGAACTATGGCTACACCTTC
CASSPRGQRNYGYTF
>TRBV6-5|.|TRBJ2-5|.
TGTGCCAGCAAAGAACGGGAGTTTAAGACCCAGTACTTC
CASKEREFKTQYF
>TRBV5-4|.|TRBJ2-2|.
TGTGCCAGCAGCTTGGCCGGGGGGCCGAACACCGGGGAGCTGTTTTTT
CASSLAGGPNTGELFF
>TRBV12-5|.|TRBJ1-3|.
TGTGCTAGTGGGGCCTACCGAACAGGACGCTCTGGAAACACCATATATTTT
CASGAYRTGRSGNTIYF
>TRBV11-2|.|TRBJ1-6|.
TGTGCCAGCAGGGGGACAAGCGCACCCCTCCACTTT
CASRGTSAPLHF
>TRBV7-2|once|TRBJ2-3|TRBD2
TGTGCCAGCAGCTTTGATCGGGGGGGATCAGATACGCAGTATTTT
CASSFDRGGSDTQYF
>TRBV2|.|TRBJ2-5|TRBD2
TGTGCCAGCACTGGGGGAGGGGAGACCCAGTACTTC
CASTGGGETQYF
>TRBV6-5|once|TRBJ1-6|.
TGTGCCAGCAGCCCCCGACAGATTAATTCACCCCTCCACTTT
CASSPRQINSPLHF
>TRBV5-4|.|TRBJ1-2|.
TGTGCCAGCAGCACGGACCCGGGGGAATGGGGGTACACCTTC
CASSTDPGEWGYTF
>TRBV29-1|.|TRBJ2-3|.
TGCAGCGTCGAGGGCGGGTCTTTCACAGATACGCAGTATTTT
CSVEGGSFTDTQYF
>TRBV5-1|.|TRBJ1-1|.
TGCGCCAGCAGCTCCCTTACAACGAACACTGAAGCTTTCTTT
CASSSLTTNTEAFF
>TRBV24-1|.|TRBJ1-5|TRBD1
TGTGCCACCAGCGGGGACAGCTTTAGCAATCAGCCCCAGCATTTT
CATSGDSFSNQPQHF
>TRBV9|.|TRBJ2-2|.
TGTGCCAGCAGCGTAGAAAGGAGGGTTATTAACACCGGGGAGCTGTTTTTT
CASSVERRVINTGELFF
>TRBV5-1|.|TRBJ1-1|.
TGCGCCAGCAGCCCCCGAGTGTCGGGGAACACTGAAGCTTTCTTT
CASSPRVSGNTEAFF